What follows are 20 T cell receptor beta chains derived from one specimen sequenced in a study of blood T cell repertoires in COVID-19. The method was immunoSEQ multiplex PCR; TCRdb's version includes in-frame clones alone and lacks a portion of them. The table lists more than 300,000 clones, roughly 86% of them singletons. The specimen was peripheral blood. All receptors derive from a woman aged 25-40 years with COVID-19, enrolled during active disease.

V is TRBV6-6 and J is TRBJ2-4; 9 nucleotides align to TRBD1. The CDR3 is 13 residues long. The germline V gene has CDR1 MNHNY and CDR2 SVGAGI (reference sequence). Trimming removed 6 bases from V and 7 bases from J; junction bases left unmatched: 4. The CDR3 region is CASSRGQGNIQYF. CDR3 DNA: TGTGCCAGCAGCCGCGGACAGGGGAACATTCAGTACTTC.

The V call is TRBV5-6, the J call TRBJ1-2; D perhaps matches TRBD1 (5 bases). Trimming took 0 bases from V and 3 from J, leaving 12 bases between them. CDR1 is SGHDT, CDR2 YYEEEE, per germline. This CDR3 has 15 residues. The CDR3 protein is CASSLGGRVYYGYTF. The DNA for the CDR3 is TGTGCCAGCAGCTTGGGCGGCAGGGTTTACTATGGCTACACCTTC.

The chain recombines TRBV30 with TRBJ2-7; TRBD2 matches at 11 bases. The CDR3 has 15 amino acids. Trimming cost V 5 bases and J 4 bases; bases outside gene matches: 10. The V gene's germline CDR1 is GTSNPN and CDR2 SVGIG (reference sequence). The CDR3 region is CAWSGVAGGTYEQYF. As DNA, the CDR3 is TGTGCCTGGTCCGGGGTAGCGGGAGGGACGTACGAGCAGTACTTC.

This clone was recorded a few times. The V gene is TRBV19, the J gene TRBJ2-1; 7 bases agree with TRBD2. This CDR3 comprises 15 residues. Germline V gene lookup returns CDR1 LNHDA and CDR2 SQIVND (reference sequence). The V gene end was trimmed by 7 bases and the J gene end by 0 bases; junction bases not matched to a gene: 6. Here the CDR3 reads CASTHGRSSYNEQFF. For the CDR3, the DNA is TGTGCCAGTACTCACGGGAGGAGCTCCTACAATGAGCAGTTCTTC.

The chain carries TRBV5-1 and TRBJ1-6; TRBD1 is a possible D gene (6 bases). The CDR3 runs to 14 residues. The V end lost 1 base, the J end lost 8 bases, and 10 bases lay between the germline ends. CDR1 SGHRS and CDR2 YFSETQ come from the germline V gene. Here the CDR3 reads CASSLTGLDSPLHF. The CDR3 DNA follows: TGCGCCAGCAGCTTGACAGGGTTGGATTCACCCCTCCACTTT.

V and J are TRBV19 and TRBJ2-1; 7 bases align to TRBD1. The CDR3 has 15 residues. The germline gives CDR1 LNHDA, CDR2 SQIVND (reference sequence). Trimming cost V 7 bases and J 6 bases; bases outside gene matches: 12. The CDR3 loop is CASKQRQGLSNEQFF. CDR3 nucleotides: TGTGCCAGTAAACAGAGACAGGGATTGTCCAATGAGCAGTTCTTC.

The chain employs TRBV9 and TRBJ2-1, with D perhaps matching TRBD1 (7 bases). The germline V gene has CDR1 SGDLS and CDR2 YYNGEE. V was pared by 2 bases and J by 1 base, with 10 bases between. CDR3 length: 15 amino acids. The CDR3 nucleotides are TGTGCCAGCAGCGTGGAGGGGGCTTCCTACAATGAGCAGTTCTTC. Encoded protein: CASSVEGASYNEQFF.

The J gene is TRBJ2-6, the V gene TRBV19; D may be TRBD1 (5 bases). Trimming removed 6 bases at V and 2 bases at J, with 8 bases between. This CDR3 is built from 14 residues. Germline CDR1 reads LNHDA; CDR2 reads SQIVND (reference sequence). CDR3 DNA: TGTGCCAGTAGGACAGCCACTGGGGCCAACGTCCTGACTTTC. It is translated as CASRTATGANVLTF.

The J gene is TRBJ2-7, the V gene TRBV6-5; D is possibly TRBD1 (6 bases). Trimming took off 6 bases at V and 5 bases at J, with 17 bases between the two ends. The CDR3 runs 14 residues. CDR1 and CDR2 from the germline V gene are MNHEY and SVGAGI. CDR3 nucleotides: TGTGCCAGCAGCCGTAGACAGTGGGGGCACGAGCAGTACTTC. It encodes CASSRRQWGHEQYF.

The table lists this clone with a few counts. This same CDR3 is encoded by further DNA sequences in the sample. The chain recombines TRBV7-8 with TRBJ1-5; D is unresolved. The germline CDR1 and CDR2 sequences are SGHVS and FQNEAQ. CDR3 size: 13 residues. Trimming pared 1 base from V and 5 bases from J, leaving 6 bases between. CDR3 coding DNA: TGTGCCAGCAGCTTAGGGAGGGATCAGCCCCAGCATTTT. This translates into CASSLGRDQPQHF.

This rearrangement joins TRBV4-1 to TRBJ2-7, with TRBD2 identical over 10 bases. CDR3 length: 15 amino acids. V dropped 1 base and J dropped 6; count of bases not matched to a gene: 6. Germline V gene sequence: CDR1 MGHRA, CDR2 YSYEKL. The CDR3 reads CASSQGLSGRLEQYF. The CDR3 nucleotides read TGCGCCAGCAGCCAAGGTCTTAGCGGGAGGCTCGAGCAGTACTTC.

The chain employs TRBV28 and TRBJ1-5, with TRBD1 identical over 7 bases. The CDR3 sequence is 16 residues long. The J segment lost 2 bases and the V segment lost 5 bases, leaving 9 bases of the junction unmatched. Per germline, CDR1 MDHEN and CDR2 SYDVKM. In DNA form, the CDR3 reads TGTGCCAGCAGTATTCGACAGGGAAGGGGCAATCAGCCCCAGCATTTT. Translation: CASSIRQGRGNQPQHF. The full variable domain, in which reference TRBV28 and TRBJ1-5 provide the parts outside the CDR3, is DVKVTQSSRYLVKRTGEKVFLECVQDMDHENMFWYRQDPGLGLRLIYFSYDVKMKEKGDIPEGYSVSREKKERFSLILESASTNQTSMYLCASSIRQGRGNQPQHFGDGTRLSIL.

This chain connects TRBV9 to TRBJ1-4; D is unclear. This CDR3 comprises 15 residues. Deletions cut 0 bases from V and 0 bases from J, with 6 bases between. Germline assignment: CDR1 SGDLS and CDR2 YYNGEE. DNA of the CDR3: TGTGCCAGCAGCGTAGTGAGAACAACTAATGAAAAACTGTTTTTT. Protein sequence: CASSVVRTTNEKLFF.

DNA of the CDR3: TGCGCCAGCAGCTTGGCCGAAAATCCAGGGGGCAACACTGAAGCTTTCTTT. Translation gives CASSLAENPGGNTEAFF. V gene TRBV5-1 combines with J gene TRBJ1-1, with 8 bases lining up with TRBD1. CDR1 is SGHRS and CDR2 is YFSETQ in the germline V gene. This CDR3 has 17 residues. Trimming removed 0 bases from V and 2 bases from J; junction bases left unmatched: 9.

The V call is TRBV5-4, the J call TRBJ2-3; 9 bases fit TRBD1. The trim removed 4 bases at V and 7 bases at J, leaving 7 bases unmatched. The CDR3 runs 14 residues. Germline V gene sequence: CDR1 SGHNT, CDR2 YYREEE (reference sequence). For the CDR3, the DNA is TGTGCCAGCAGCCCGGGACAGGGCCGGTATACGCAGTATTTT. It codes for CASSPGQGRYTQYF.

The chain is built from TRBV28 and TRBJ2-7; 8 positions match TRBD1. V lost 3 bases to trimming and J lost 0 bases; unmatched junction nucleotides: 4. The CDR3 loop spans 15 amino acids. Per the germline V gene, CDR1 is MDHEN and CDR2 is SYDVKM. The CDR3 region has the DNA TGTGCCAGCAGTTTGGGACAGGAAACCTCCTACGAGCAGTACTTC. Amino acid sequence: CASSLGQETSYEQYF.

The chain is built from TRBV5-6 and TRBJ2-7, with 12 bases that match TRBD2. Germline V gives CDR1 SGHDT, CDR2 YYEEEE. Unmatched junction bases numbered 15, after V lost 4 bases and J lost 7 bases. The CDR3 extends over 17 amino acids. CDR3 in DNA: TGTGCCAGCAGCCCTCGGCCCCTAGCGGGAGGGCCGAGGGAGCAGTACTTC. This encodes CASSPRPLAGGPREQYF.

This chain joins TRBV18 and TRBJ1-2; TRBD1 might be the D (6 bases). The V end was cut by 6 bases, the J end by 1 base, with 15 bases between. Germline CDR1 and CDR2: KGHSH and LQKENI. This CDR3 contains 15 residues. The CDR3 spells CASSSYQGINYGYTF. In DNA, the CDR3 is TGTGCCAGCTCGTCCTATCAGGGGATTAACTATGGCTACACCTTC.

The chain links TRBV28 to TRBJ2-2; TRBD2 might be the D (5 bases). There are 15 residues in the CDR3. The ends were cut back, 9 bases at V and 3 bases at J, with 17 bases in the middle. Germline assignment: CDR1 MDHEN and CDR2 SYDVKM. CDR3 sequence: CASRNGVLDTGELFF. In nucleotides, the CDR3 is TGTGCCAGTCGTAACGGGGTCCTTGACACCGGGGAGCTGTTTTTT.

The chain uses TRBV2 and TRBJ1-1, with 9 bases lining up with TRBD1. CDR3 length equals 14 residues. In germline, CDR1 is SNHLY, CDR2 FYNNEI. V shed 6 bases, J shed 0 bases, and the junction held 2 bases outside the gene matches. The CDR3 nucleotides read TGTGCCAGCAGAGGACAGGGGTTGAACACTGAAGCTTTCTTT. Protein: CASRGQGLNTEAFF.